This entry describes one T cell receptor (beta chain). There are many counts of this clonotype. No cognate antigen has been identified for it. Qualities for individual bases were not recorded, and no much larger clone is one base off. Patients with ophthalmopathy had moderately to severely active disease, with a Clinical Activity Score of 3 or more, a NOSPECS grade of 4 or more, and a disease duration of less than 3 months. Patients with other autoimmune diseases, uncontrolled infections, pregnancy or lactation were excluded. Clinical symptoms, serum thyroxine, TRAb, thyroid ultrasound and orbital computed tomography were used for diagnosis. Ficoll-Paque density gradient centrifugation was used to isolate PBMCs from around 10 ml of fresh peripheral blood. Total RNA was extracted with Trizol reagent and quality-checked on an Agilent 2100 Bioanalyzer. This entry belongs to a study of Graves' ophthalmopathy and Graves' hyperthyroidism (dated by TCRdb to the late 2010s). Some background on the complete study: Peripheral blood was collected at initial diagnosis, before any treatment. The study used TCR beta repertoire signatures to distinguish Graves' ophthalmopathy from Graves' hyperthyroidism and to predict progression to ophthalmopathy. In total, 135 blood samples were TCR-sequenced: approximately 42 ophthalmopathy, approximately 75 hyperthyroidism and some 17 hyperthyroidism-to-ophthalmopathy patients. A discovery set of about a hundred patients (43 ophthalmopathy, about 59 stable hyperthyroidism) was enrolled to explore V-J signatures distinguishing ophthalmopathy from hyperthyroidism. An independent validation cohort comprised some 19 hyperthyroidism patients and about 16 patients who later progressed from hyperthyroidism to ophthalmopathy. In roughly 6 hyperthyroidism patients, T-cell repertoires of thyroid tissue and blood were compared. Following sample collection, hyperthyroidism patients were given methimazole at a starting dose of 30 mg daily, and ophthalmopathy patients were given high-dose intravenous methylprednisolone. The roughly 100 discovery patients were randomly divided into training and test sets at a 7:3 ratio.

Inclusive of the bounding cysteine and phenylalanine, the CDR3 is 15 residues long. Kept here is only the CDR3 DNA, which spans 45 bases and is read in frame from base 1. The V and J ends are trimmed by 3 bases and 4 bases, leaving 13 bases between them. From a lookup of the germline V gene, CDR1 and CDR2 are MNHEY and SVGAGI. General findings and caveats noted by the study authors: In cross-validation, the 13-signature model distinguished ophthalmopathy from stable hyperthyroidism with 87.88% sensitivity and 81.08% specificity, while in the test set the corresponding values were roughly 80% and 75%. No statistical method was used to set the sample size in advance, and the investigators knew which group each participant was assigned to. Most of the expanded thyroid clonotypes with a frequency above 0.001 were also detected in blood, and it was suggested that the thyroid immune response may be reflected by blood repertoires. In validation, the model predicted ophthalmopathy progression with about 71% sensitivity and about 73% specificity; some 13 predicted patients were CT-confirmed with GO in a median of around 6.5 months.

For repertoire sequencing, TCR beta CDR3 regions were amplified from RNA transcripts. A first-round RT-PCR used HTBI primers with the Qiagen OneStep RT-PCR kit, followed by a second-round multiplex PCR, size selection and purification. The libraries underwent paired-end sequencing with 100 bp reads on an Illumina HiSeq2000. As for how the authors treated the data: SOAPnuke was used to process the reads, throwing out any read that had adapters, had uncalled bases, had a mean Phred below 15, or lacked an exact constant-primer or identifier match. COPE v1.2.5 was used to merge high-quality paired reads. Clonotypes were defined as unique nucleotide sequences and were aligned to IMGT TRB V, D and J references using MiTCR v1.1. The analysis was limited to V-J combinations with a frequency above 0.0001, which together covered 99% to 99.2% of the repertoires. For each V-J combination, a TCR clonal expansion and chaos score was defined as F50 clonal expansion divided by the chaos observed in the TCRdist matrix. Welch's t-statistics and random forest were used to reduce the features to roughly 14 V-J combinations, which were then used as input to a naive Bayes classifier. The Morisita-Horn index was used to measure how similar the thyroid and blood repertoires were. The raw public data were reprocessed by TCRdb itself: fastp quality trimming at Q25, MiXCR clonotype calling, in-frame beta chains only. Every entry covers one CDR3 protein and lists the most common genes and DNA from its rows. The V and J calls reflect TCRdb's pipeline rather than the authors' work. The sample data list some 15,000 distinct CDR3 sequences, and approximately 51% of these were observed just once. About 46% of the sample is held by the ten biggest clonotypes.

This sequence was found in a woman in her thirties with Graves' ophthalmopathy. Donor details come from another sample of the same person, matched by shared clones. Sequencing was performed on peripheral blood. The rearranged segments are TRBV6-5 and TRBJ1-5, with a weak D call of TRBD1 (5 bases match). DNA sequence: TGTGCCAGCAGTTATAAAAGGGACGGGAATCAGCCCCAGCATTTT. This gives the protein CASSYKRDGNQPQHF.